Listed below are T cell receptor beta chains from one sample, sequenced in a study of blood T cell repertoires in COVID-19. Here immunoSEQ multiplex PCR was the method, and the copy in TCRdb shows in-frame clones only, minus some. The sample shows around 230,000 clones, more than 80% of them seen only once. The sequencing input was PBMCs or T cells enriched from blood (not recorded which). The receptors originated from a man aged 35 to 55 who had recovered from COVID-19. CDR3s include the opening cysteine and the closing phenylalanine or tryptophan. A D gene is named only where the DNA matches it firmly. Clone size, where shown, is once, few, many, or a class for clones that have expanded.

>NA|NA|TRBJ2-5|TRBV10-1
CASGVGGRKTQYF
TGCGCCAGCGGAGTGGGGGGTAGGAAGACCCAGTACTTC
>TRBD2|NA|TRBJ2-3|TRBV2
CASSPLAGLTDTQYF
TGTGCCAGCAGTCCGCTAGCGGGCCTCACAGATACGCAGTATTTT
>TRBD1|once|TRBJ1-2|TRBV6-4
CASRDRDYGYTF
TGTGCCAGCCGGGACAGAGACTATGGCTACACCTTC
>NA|NA|TRBJ2-2|TRBV2
CASSEQGFGELFF
TGTGCCAGCAGTGAACAGGGGTTCGGGGAGCTGTTTTTT
>NA|NA|TRBJ1-1|TRBV19
CASSILGSSTEAFF
TGTGCCAGTAGTATCTTGGGCAGCTCCACTGAAGCTTTCTTT
>TRBD1|NA|TRBJ1-1|TRBV29-1
CSVDDRETEAFF
TGCAGCGTTGACGACAGGGAGACTGAAGCTTTCTTT
>NA|NA|TRBJ2-1|TRBV5-1
CASSLVAGGWNEQFF
TGCGCCAGCAGCTTGGTGGCAGGGGGGTGGAATGAGCAGTTCTTC
>NA|NA|TRBJ1-4|TRBV9
CASSVGGASNEKLFF
TGTGCCAGCAGCGTAGGCGGGGCTAGTAATGAAAAACTGTTTTTT
>NA|NA|TRBJ2-3|TRBV19
CASSIIGVYASSSTDTQYF
TGTGCCAGTAGTATTATCGGGGTCTACGCGTCCTCTAGCACAGATACGCAGTATTTT
>TRBD2|NA|TRBJ2-1|TRBV12-3/TRBV12-4
CASTLSGGSQPFF
TGTGCCAGCACCCTCTCGGGCGGGAGTCAGCCGTTCTTC
>TRBD1|NA|TRBJ1-6|TRBV30
CAWSVGQGASPLHF
TGTGCCTGGAGTGTAGGGCAGGGGGCATCACCCCTCCACTTT
>TRBD1|once|TRBJ1-5|TRBV2
CASTPQGAWNQPQHF
TGTGCCAGCACCCCACAGGGGGCTTGGAATCAGCCCCAGCATTTT
>TRBD1|once|TRBJ1-2|TRBV2
CASRVDRTQGYTF
TGTGCCAGCAGGGTGGACAGGACACAAGGCTACACCTTC
>NA|NA|TRBJ2-2|TRBV3-1/TRBV3-2
CASRPDYSGELFF
TGTGCCAGCAGACCGGACTACTCCGGGGAGCTGTTTTTT
>NA|NA|TRBJ1-5|TRBV2
CASSGRGRGNQPQHF
TGTGCCAGCAGTGGCCGGGGTAGGGGGAATCAGCCCCAGCATTTT
>TRBD1|NA|TRBJ1-2|TRBV25-1
CASSGPGTGGGYGYTF
TGTGCCAGCAGTGGCCCCGGGACAGGGGGCGGCTATGGCTACACCTTC
>TRBD1|NA|TRBJ2-5|TRBV29-1
CSVDGSKGAETQYF
TGCAGCGTTGATGGGTCGAAGGGGGCAGAGACCCAGTACTTC
>NA|NA|TRBJ2-2|TRBV19
CASSIGGLDTGELFF
TGTGCCAGTAGTATAGGAGGGTTGGACACCGGGGAGCTGTTTTTT
>NA|NA|TRBJ1-1|TRBV19
CASSKGSNSMNTEAFF
TGTGCCAGTAGTAAGGGGTCAAACTCTATGAACACTGAAGCTTTCTTT
>NA|NA|TRBJ2-1|TRBV5-1
CASSPFAGSDNEQFF
TGCGCCAGCAGCCCCTTTGCGGGGTCAGACAATGAGCAGTTCTTC
>NA|NA|TRBJ2-7|TRBV5-6
CASSLAGTFYEQYF
TGTGCCAGCAGCTTGGCCGGGACATTCTACGAGCAGTACTTC
>TRBD1|NA|TRBJ2-3|TRBV7-8
CASSPTQGATGPDTQYF
TGTGCCAGCAGCCCAACCCAGGGGGCAACTGGACCAGATACGCAGTATTTT
>NA|NA|TRBJ1-2|TRBV6-5
CASSYRSRGLDYGYTF
TGTGCCAGCAGTTACCGCTCCAGGGGTCTCGACTATGGCTACACCTTC
>TRBD2|NA|TRBJ2-7|TRBV19
CASSMEGTSGSEQYF
TGTGCCAGTAGTATGGAGGGGACTAGCGGCTCCGAGCAGTACTTC
>NA|once|TRBJ1-3|TRBV5-1
CASSSNPLRSSGGNTIYF
TGCGCCAGCAGCTCGAACCCCCTGAGGTCGTCGGGTGGAAACACCATATATTTT
>TRBD2|NA|TRBJ2-7|TRBV5-1
CASSLWTSGRSEQYF
TGCGCCAGCAGCCTGTGGACTAGCGGGAGATCCGAGCAGTACTTC
>NA|few|TRBJ2-7|TRBV18
CASSTDRSQYF
TGTGCCAGCTCAACAGACAGATCGCAGTACTTC
>TRBD2|NA|TRBJ2-7|TRBV3-1/TRBV3-2
CASSQVASGTPTSYEQYF
TGTGCCAGCAGCCAAGTTGCTAGCGGGACCCCAACGTCCTACGAGCAGTACTTC
>TRBD2|NA|TRBJ2-7|TRBV30
CAWSVGGSSYEQYF
TGTGCCTGGAGTGTCGGCGGGAGCTCCTACGAGCAGTACTTC
>TRBD1|NA|TRBJ1-3|TRBV3-1/TRBV3-2
CASSQSGGGNTIYF
TGTGCCAGCAGCCAATCAGGGGGGGGAAACACCATATATTTT